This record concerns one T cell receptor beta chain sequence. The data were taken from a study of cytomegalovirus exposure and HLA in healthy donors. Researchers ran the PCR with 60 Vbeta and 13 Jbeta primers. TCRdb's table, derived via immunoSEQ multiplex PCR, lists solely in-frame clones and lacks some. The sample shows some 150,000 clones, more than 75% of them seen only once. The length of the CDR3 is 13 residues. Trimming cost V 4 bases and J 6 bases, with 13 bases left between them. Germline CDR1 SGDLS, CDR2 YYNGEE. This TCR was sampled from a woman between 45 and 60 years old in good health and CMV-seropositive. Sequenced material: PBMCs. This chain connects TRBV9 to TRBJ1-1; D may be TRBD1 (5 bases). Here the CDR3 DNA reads TGTGCCAGCAGCACTGGCGGGGGGTCTGAAGCTTTCTTT. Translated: CASSTGGGSEAFF.